The present T cell receptor (beta chain) was sequenced within a study of Tregs in tolerant kidney transplant recipients. Broader study findings: Tolerant patients' donor-specific Tregs expanded beyond overall Tregs, suggesting antigen-driven growth. Expanding Tregs on activated donor B cells appeared to best identify donor-specific TCRbeta clones. Some patients' samples used different primers over time, so nucleotide sequences weren't comparable.

The CDR3 length is 15 residues. The germline V gene encodes CDR1 SEHNR and CDR2 FQNEAQ (reference sequence). Trimming removed 6 bases from V and 8 bases from J; junction bases left unmatched: 8. Concerning this clone: As yet, its antigen is unknown.

The method was immunoSEQ multiplex PCR; TCRdb's version includes in-frame clones alone and lacks a portion of them. Here the sample spans some 70,000 clones, around nine tenths being singletons. The sequence derives from a human donor who received a combined kidney and bone marrow transplant. The starting material was CD8+ T cells from blood, obtained before the transplant. The chain combines TRBV7-9 with TRBJ2-3, with 13 bases fitting TRBD2. This CDR3 reads CASRMGLAGPLTQYF. The CDR3, as DNA: TGTGCCAGCAGAATGGGACTAGCGGGGCCCCTTACGCAGTATTTT.